This T cell receptor (beta chain) stems from a study of identical twins. The CDR3 has 16 residues. Study findings and constraints: Beta out-of-frame sequences showed weaker excess twin sharing. Conclusions were based on cross-sectional statistical analysis, without following the same donors.

Remarks on this clonotype: Antigen unknown.

TCRdb reprocessed the 5' RACE reads via MiXCR and lists one record per CDR3 protein. The sample has a few hundred thousand distinct CDR3 sequences; approximately 9.1% are singletons. The V gene is TRBV21-1, the J gene TRBJ2-1; TRBD2 is the table's D call, not checked against the DNA. TRBV21-1 is listed as a pseudogene. Source material: naive T cells sorted from blood. The origin of this receptor is a woman aged 50 to 65 in good health. The CDR3: CASSKLISGGHNEQFF. CDR3 DNA: TGTGCCAGCAGCAAATTGATAAGCGGGGGACACAATGAGCAGTTCTTC.